Here is one T cell receptor beta chain with its context. TCRdb's table, derived via immunoSEQ multiplex PCR, lists solely in-frame clones and lacks some. The sample records 70,000 to 90,000 clones, roughly nine tenths being singletons. The record originates from a study of T cell responses to AZD1222 COVID-19 vaccine. Germline loops: CDR1 LNHDA, CDR2 SQIVND (reference sequence). Losses at the gene ends were 8 bases for V and 7 bases for J; bases not matched to a gene: 8. The CDR3 contains 14 residues. Sequencing was performed on peripheral blood, taken on day 0 of AZD1222 vaccination. This chain joins TRBV19 and TRBJ2-2; 9 nucleotides match TRBD2. This clonotype originated in an adult in good health. This CDR3 is CASQLSGGGGELFF. As DNA, the CDR3 is TGTGCCAGTCAACTTAGCGGGGGAGGCGGGGAGCTGTTTTTT.